This T cell receptor (beta chain) was sequenced for a study of OX40 agonist ivuxolimab in advanced cancers. Measured with immunoSEQ multiplex PCR; TCRdb has only the in-frame clones, and not every one. The sample holds around 67,000 clones, 70% to 90% seen once. The CDR3 has 15 residues. V was clipped by 5 bases and J by 1 base, with 11 bases between them. CDR1 and CDR2 from the germline V gene are SGHTA and FQGTGA. The material sequenced was CD4+ or CD8+ T cells sorted from blood, taken in a trial of the OX40 agonist ivuxolimab. The chain combines TRBV7-3 with TRBJ2-2; D is ambiguous. The sequence came from an adult with an advanced solid tumor such as melanoma, head and neck, liver or kidney cancer. The CDR3 sequence: CASSPDGMNTGELFF. The CDR3 coding sequence is TGTGCCAGCAGCCCGGATGGCATGAACACCGGGGAGCTGTTTTTT.